The clone carrying this T cell receptor (beta chain) came up a few times. These data come from a study of blood T cell repertoires in COVID-19. Study-wide background: Specimens from acute and convalescent COVID-19 originated in the United States, Italy and Spain. The cDNA or gDNA used as material had been derived from T cells, B-cell-depleted T cells, or PBMCs.

Original methodology: Reference gene primers were amplified, and this amplification served to estimate nucleated cell counts. TCRdb's copy holds only in-frame clones and misses some; the assay was immunoSEQ multiplex PCR. That table is the source of V, J and clone size, and D and trimming were worked out from the DNA. The data hold 200,000 to 250,000 clones, with 83% observed a single time. What was sequenced was peripheral blood. The sequence was collected from a woman in her 30s with COVID-19, enrolled during active disease.

The DNA for the CDR3 is TGTGCCAGCAGTTACTCGTTAGCGGGGAACGAGCAGTACTTC. Translation gives CASSYSLAGNEQYF. The V and J genes are TRBV6-5 and TRBJ2-7, with 8 bases identical to TRBD2. The CDR3 runs to 14 residues. The germline CDR1 and CDR2 sequences are MNHEY and SVGAGI. V lost 0 bases and J lost 5; bases outside the gene matches: 3.